Included here is one T cell receptor beta chain sequence, with context. Its antigen is still unknown. This record comes from a study of OX40 agonist ivuxolimab in advanced cancers. Overall study: Ivuxolimab, which is an agonistic anti-OX40 (CD134) antibody, was administered to the patients.

V dropped 3 bases and J dropped 3 bases, with 16 bases sitting between them. From germline, CDR1 is SGHDN and CDR2 FVKESK. The CDR3 is 16 residues long. Produced via immunoSEQ multiplex PCR; TCRdb's table is partial and in-frame only. The sample holds roughly 90,000 clones, approximately 91% seen once. Findings and caveats of the study: Antigens targeted by the expanded peripheral T cells were not determined.

V gene TRBV14 combines with J gene TRBJ2-3; a weak D match, TRBD2 (5 bases). This receptor was identified in an adult with an advanced solid tumor such as melanoma, head and neck, liver or kidney cancer. Sample: CD4+ or CD8+ T cells sorted from blood, taken in a trial of the OX40 agonist ivuxolimab. CDR3 loop: CASSHGGKGWTDTQYF. The CDR3 DNA is TGTGCCAGCAGCCATGGAGGCAAGGGATGGACAGATACGCAGTATTTT. Full variable domain (rest looked up from reference TRBV14 and TRBJ2-3): EAGVTQFPSHSVIEKGQTVTLRCDPISGHDNLYWYRRVMGKEIKFLLHFVKESKQDESGMPNNRFLAERTGGTYSTLKVQPAELEDSGVYFCASSHGGKGWTDTQYFGPGTRLTVL.